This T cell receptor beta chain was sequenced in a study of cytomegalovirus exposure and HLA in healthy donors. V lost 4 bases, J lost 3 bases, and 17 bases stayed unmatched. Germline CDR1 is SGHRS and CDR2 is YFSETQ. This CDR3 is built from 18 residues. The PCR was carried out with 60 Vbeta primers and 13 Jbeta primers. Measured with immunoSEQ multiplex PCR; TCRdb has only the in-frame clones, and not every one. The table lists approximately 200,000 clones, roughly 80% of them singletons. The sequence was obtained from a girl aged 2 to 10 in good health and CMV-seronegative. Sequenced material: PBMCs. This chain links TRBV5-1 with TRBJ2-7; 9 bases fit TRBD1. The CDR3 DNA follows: TGCGCCAGCAGCCGTTTCCCCCCCGGACAGGGGTTTATCTACGAGCAGTACTTC. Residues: CASSRFPPGQGFIYEQYF.